This T cell receptor (beta chain) is from a study of T cells in Graves' hyperthyroidism and ophthalmopathy. Study-level findings and limits: Most clonotypes expanded in the thyroid (above 0.001) were also present in blood.

This clonotype was recorded once. Its antigen is unidentified. The TCR beta CDR3 regions underwent amplification using RNA transcripts as the source. HTBI primers were used for first-round RT-PCR of the TCR CDR3. TCRdb reanalysed the multiplex PCR reads using MiXCR and keeps one entry per CDR3 protein. The repertoire holds approximately 400,000 distinct CDR3 sequences, approximately 14% seen once, with around a quarter in the top ten. Germline trimming cut 7 bases from V and 2 bases from J; bases unmatched to any gene: 8. Germline values: CDR1 MNHNS, CDR2 SASEGT. The CDR3 covers 17 residues. Sequenced input: blood. The chain is built from TRBV6-1 and TRBJ2-2; 12 nucleotides agree with TRBD1. The source of this sequence is a woman between 18 and 29 years old with Graves' hyperthyroidism that later progressed to Graves' ophthalmopathy. CDR3 loop: CASTPGTGGGNTGELFF. The CDR3 DNA reads as TGTGCCAGCACCCCCGGGACAGGGGGCGGTAACACCGGGGAGCTGTTTTTT.